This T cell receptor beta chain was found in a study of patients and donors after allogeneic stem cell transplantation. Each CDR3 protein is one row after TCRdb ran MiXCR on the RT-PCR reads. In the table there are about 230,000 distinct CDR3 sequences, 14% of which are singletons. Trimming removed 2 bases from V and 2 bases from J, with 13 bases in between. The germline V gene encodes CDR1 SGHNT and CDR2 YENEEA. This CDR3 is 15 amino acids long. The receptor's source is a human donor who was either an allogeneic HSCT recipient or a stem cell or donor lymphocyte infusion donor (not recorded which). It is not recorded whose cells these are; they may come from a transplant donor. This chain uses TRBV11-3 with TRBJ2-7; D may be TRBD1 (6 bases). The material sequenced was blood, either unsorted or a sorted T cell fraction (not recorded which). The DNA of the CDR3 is TGTGCCAGCAGCTTACCAGGGGCCCCCACCTACGAGCAGTACTTC. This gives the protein CASSLPGAPTYEQYF.